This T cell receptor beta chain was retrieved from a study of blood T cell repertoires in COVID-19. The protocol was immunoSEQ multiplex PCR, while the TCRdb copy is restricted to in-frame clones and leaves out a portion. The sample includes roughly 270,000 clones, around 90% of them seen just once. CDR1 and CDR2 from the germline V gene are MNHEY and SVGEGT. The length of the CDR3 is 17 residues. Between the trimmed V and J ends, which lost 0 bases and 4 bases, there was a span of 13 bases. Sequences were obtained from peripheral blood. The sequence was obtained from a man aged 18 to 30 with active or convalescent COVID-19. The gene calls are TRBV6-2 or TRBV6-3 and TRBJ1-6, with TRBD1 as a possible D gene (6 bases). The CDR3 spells CASSYSDNREYNSPLHF. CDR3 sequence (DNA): TGTGCCAGCAGTTACTCGGACAACAGGGAGTATAATTCACCCCTCCACTTT.